One and the same sample provided the 30 T cell receptor beta chains below, sequenced in a study of PD-L1 blockade in urothelial cancer. Documented time point: pretreatment peripheral blood. Some clones are missing from TCRdb's copy, which holds only in-frame ones; the method was immunoSEQ multiplex PCR. The table lists tens of thousands of clones, 84% of them singletons. Specimen: PBMCs, collected around atezolizumab (anti-PD-L1) treatment. These receptor sequences come from a man between 60 and 75 years old with urothelial cancer.

The table lists this clone with a few counts. The chain couples TRBV30 to TRBJ1-1, with D possibly TRBD1 on 5 matching bases. The V and J ends lost 2 bases and 1 base respectively, with 8 bases between them. The CDR3 extends over 13 amino acids. Looked up from germline, CDR1 is GTSNPN and CDR2 is SVGIG (reference sequence). CDR3 sequence: CAWSKGSNTEAFF. CDR3 sequence (DNA): TGTGCCTGGAGTAAGGGGTCGAACACTGAAGCTTTCTTT. The complete variable domain, with remaining parts taken from reference TRBV30 and TRBJ1-1, reads SQTIHQWPATLVQPVGSPLSLECTVEGTSNPNLYWYRQAAGRGLQLLFYSVGIGQISSEVPQNLSASRPQDRQFILSSKKLLLSDSGFYLCAWSKGSNTEAFFGQGTRLTVV.

The V and J genes are TRBV28 and TRBJ2-7, with a tentative D call TRBD2 (5 bases). This CDR3 region has 15 residues. The germline V gene has CDR1 MDHEN and CDR2 SYDVKM. V lost 4 bases, J lost 4 bases, and 17 bases lay in between. This CDR3 is CASSSPTGVSYEQYF. The CDR3, as DNA: TGTGCCAGCAGTTCCCCGACCGGGGTTTCGTACGAGCAGTACTTC.

V and J are TRBV28 and TRBJ2-5; D is possibly TRBD2 (5 bases). Per germline, CDR1 MDHEN and CDR2 SYDVKM. The CDR3 is made up of 17 amino acids. V shed 7 bases and J shed 1 base, with 22 bases lying between them. DNA for the CDR3: TGTGCCAGCACTATGGGGATGGTGAGGGTACCCCAAGAGACCCAGTACTTC. Its protein product is CASTMGMVRVPQETQYF. Variable domain in full (rest from reference TRBV28 and TRBJ2-5): DVKVTQSSRYLVKRTGEKVFLECVQDMDHENMFWYRQDPGLGLRLIYFSYDVKMKEKGDIPEGYSVSREKKERFSLILESASTNQTSMYLCASTMGMVRVPQETQYFGPGTRLLVL.

The chain joins TRBV6-5 to TRBJ2-1; 12 nucleotides agree with TRBD1. The germline V gene encodes CDR1 MNHEY and CDR2 SVGAGI. The CDR3 runs 16 residues. V dropped 2 bases and J dropped 9; count of bases not matched to a gene: 8. The CDR3 spells CASSYPRDRGQIEQFF. The CDR3 nucleotides read TGTGCCAGCAGTTACCCCCGGGACAGGGGGCAGATTGAGCAGTTCTTC.

V gene TRBV7-2 combines with J gene TRBJ2-7, with 9 nucleotides matching TRBD1. CDR3 size: 15 residues. Germline CDR1 reads SGHTA; CDR2 reads FQGNSA. V was pared by 5 bases and J by 3 bases, with 8 bases of the junction left unmatched. The CDR3, as DNA: TGTGCCAGCAGCCCCGGTCCGGGACAGGGCTACGAGCAGTACTTC. This codes for CASSPGPGQGYEQYF.

The V call is TRBV5-6, the J call TRBJ2-5, with 8 bases aligning to TRBD1. Germline V gene lookup returns CDR1 SGHDT and CDR2 YYEEEE. The trim removed 2 bases at V and 5 bases at J, leaving 5 bases unmatched. The CDR3 has 14 amino acids. The CDR3 nucleotides read TGTGCCAGCAGCTTCCTGAGACAGGGGGAGACCCAGTACTTC. Its translation: CASSFLRQGETQYF. Combining the CDR3 with reference TRBV5-6 and TRBJ2-5 gives the whole variable domain DAGVTQSPTHLIKTRGQQVTLRCSPKSGHDTVSWYQQALGQGPQFIFQYYEEEERQRGNFPDRFSGHQFPNYSSELNVNALLLGDSALYLCASSFLRQGETQYFGPGTRLLVL.

This sequence joins TRBV7-8 and TRBJ1-4; D ambiguous. In germline, CDR1 is SGHVS, CDR2 FQNEAQ. The CDR3 covers 14 residues. Deletions cut 2 bases from V and 8 bases from J, with 12 bases between. The CDR3: CASSLSETREKLFF. CDR3 coding DNA: TGTGCCAGCAGCTTATCTGAGACACGGGAAAAACTGTTTTTT.

V usage is TRBV10-3 and J usage is TRBJ2-6; D ambiguous. Looked up from germline, CDR1 is ENHRY and CDR2 is SYGVKD. Trimming stripped 0 bases from V and 0 bases from J, with 21 bases between. There are 21 residues in the CDR3. The DNA of the CDR3 is TGTGCCATCAGTGAGTCGTTTGGAACAGTAAAGATATCCTCTGGGGCCAACGTCCTGACTTTC. It yields the protein CAISESFGTVKISSGANVLTF.

This chain connects TRBV5-8 to TRBJ1-3, with D unresolved. Germline V gene lookup returns CDR1 SGHTS and CDR2 YDEGEE. V lost 0 bases, J lost 0 bases, and 10 bases lay in between. The CDR3 extends over 16 amino acids. The CDR3 protein is CASSLGRTNSGNTIYF. DNA for the CDR3: TGTGCCAGCAGCTTGGGACGGACTAACTCTGGAAACACCATATATTTT. Using reference TRBV5-8 and TRBJ1-3 for the parts outside the CDR3, the full variable domain is EAGVTQSPTHLIKTRGQQATLRCSPISGHTSVYWYQQALGLGLQFLLWYDEGEERNRGNFPPRFSGRQFPNYSSELNVNALELEDSALYLCASSLGRTNSGNTIYFGEGSWLTVV.

In its sample, this clone was seen once. J is TRBJ1-2 and V is TRBV4-3; 7 bases align to TRBD1. Trimming cost V 4 bases and J 6 bases; bases outside gene matches: 17. The CDR3 has 17 amino acids. CDR1 and CDR2 from the germline V gene are LGHNA and YSLEER. This CDR3 reads CASSRRSSGTEGHGYTF. For the CDR3, the DNA is TGCGCCAGCAGCCGCAGAAGTTCCGGGACAGAAGGGCATGGCTACACCTTC.

This clone appeared a few times. The chain is built from TRBV19 and TRBJ2-7; TRBD1 aligns across 8 bases. V lost 4 bases to trimming and J lost 0 bases; unmatched junction nucleotides: 5. Germline V gene lookup returns CDR1 LNHDA and CDR2 SQIVND (reference sequence). There are 15 residues in the CDR3. CDR3 amino acids: CASSTTGGGSYEQYF. CDR3 coding DNA: TGTGCCAGTAGTACTACAGGGGGAGGCTCCTACGAGCAGTACTTC. Together with reference TRBV19 and TRBJ2-7, the CDR3 gives the full variable domain: DGGITQSPKYLFRKEGQNVTLSCEQNLNHDAMYWYRQDPGQGLRLIYYSQIVNDFQKGDIAEGYSVSREKKESFPLTVTSAQKNPTAFYLCASSTTGGGSYEQYFGPGTRLTVT.

J is TRBJ2-2 and V is TRBV15; maybe TRBD1 (5 bases). CDR3 length: 13 residues. Germline loops: CDR1 LNHNV, CDR2 YYDKDF (reference sequence). V lost 9 bases, J lost 1 base, and 9 bases lay in between. The CDR3 DNA reads as TGTGCCACGAGTCAGGGGAACACCGGGGAGCTGTTTTTT. Residues: CATSQGNTGELFF.

The chain recombines TRBV7-7 with TRBJ2-2; D perhaps matches TRBD2 (5 bases). The CDR3 runs to 13 residues. Germline CDR1 is SSHAT and CDR2 is FNYEAQ (reference sequence). Trimming removed 5 bases from V and 4 bases from J, with 8 bases in between. The CDR3 loop reads CASSRGSTGELFF. As DNA, the CDR3 is TGTGCCAGCAGCCGAGGGTCCACCGGGGAGCTGTTTTTT.

In this sample, this clone turned up a few times. The rearrangement uses TRBV4-2 and TRBJ1-5; 10 nucleotides match TRBD1. The J segment lost 7 bases and the V segment lost 3 bases, leaving 3 bases of the junction unmatched. CDR3 size: 14 residues. Germline-derived CDR1 and CDR2 are LGHNA and YNFKEQ. The CDR3 sequence: CASSQDRGVQPQHF. The CDR3 bases are TGTGCCAGCAGCCAGGACAGGGGGGTACAGCCCCAGCATTTT.

The chain joins TRBV5-1 to TRBJ2-7; possible D gene TRBD1, 6 bases. The CDR3 has 14 amino acids. Trimming left V 0 bases short and J 7 bases short, with 14 bases between. Germline CDR1 reads SGHRS; CDR2 reads YFSETQ. The CDR3 region has the DNA TGCGCCAGCAGCTTGGATCCAGGGGCTGGGGAGCAGTACTTC. Translated: CASSLDPGAGEQYF.

The V gene is TRBV6-5, the J gene TRBJ2-3; 10 nucleotides match TRBD2. From germline, CDR1 is MNHEY and CDR2 SVGAGI. The V segment lost 4 bases and the J segment 4 bases; nucleotides outside the gene matches: 5. CDR3 length equals 15 residues. The DNA of the CDR3 is TGTGCCAGCAGTTTGATCGGGACTAGCGCAGATACGCAGTATTTT. It codes for CASSLIGTSADTQYF.

V and J are TRBV4-3 and TRBJ2-1, with TRBD2 identical over 8 bases. Losses at the gene ends were 2 bases for V and 3 bases for J; bases not matched to a gene: 12. This CDR3 has 18 amino acids. CDR1 is LGHNA and CDR2 is YSLEER in the germline V gene. The CDR3 coding sequence is TGCGCCAGCAGCCAACTTCTCGTAGCGGGAATAAGCTACAATGAGCAGTTCTTC. It codes for CASSQLLVAGISYNEQFF.

This chain connects TRBV9 to TRBJ2-7, with 7 positions matching TRBD2. The CDR3 extends over 16 amino acids. CDR1 is SGDLS, CDR2 YYNGEE, per germline. The V gene end was trimmed by 2 bases and the J gene end by 2 bases; junction bases not matched to a gene: 10. The CDR3 here is CASSVAGSGETYEQYF. In nucleotides, the CDR3 is TGTGCCAGCAGCGTGGCCGGGAGCGGGGAGACCTACGAGCAGTACTTC.

The chain joins TRBV15 to TRBJ1-1; no definite D call. Between the trimmed V and J ends, which lost 0 bases and 5 bases, there was a span of 13 bases. Germline values: CDR1 LNHNV, CDR2 YYDKDF (reference sequence). The CDR3 contains 15 residues. As DNA, the CDR3 is TGTGCCACCAGCAGAGATCTAGGCAGTCTTACTGAAGCTTTCTTT. This translates into CATSRDLGSLTEAFF.

The chain has TRBV18 and TRBJ2-3, with a weak D call TRBD2 (5 bases). Germline assignment: CDR1 KGHSH and CDR2 LQKENI. V lost 6 bases to trimming and J lost 1 base, with 23 bases between them. The CDR3 extends over 18 amino acids. The CDR3 nucleotides read TGTGCCAGCTCCCCGAATCCCCCCACCCTGCGGGGCACAGATACGCAGTATTTT. Translation: CASSPNPPTLRGTDTQYF.

The CDR3, as DNA: TGTGCCACCAGCAGATTACCCCGGGACAGGGCCCTCACAGAGGATACGCAGTATTTT. Translated: CATSRLPRDRALTEDTQYF. The rearrangement uses TRBV15 and TRBJ2-3, with 9 bases that match TRBD1. CDR3 length: 19 residues. The ends lost 2 bases at V and 6 bases at J; junction bases unmatched: 18. Per the germline V gene, CDR1 is LNHNV and CDR2 is YYDKDF (reference sequence). Together with reference TRBV15 and TRBJ2-3, the CDR3 gives the full variable domain: DAMVIQNPRYQVTQFGKPVTLSCSQTLNHNVMYWYQQKSSQAPKLLFHYYDKDFNNEADTPDNFQSRRPNTSFCFLDIRSPGLGDTAMYLCATSRLPRDRALTEDTQYFGPGTRLTVL.

The chain combines TRBV28 with TRBJ1-4; D gene ambiguous. This CDR3 is built from 15 residues. The V and J ends lost 4 bases and 3 bases respectively, with 12 bases between them. Germline V gives CDR1 MDHEN, CDR2 SYDVKM. The CDR3 loop is CASSSGGVANEKLFF. Written as DNA, the CDR3 is TGTGCCAGCAGTTCGGGCGGGGTAGCTAATGAAAAACTGTTTTTT.

The V call is TRBV7-2, the J call TRBJ1-2; D possibly corresponds to TRBD1 (5 bases). CDR3 length: 14 amino acids. V gave up 1 base and J gave up 4 bases, with 10 bases separating them. CDR1 SGHTA and CDR2 FQGNSA come from the germline V gene. The CDR3 region has the DNA TGTGCCAGCAGCTTAGGGGGGGACTCCTATGGCTACACCTTC. It translates to CASSLGGDSYGYTF.

The chain recombines TRBV6-1 with TRBJ1-6; TRBD1 aligns across 10 bases. The CDR3 consists of 15 residues. The trim removed 7 bases at V and 7 bases at J, leaving 7 bases unmatched. Germline V lookup: CDR1 MNHNS, CDR2 SASEGT. The CDR3 DNA follows: TGTGCCAGCATCGAAGGGGACAGGGGAAATTCACCCCTCCACTTT. Amino acid sequence: CASIEGDRGNSPLHF.

This clone appeared a few times. Mismatch with germline at one junction end may stem from a read error. This chain links TRBV28 with TRBJ1-1; possibly TRBD1 for D (5 bases). CDR1 is MDHEN and CDR2 is SYDVKM in the germline V gene. The CDR3 loop spans 8 amino acids. This CDR3 is CASGWTIF. CDR3 in DNA: TGTGCCAGCGGATGGACAATATTT.

The gene calls are TRBV19 and TRBJ2-2; the D gene is possibly TRBD1 (6 bases). The CDR3 runs 14 residues. Germline V gene data show CDR1 as LNHDA and CDR2 as SQIVND (reference sequence). Trimming pared 2 bases from V and 5 bases from J, leaving 9 bases between. This CDR3 is CASSIQGPTGELFF. CDR3 sequence (DNA): TGTGCCAGTAGTATACAGGGGCCGACCGGGGAGCTGTTTTTT.

In this sample, this clone turned up a few times. The CDR3 sequence is CASSPPWGLAGGGGETQYF. CDR3 bases: TGTGCCAGCTCACCACCGTGGGGGTTAGCGGGAGGTGGAGGAGAGACCCAGTACTTC. The gene calls are TRBV18 and TRBJ2-5; 10 nucleotides agree with TRBD2. The germline V gene has CDR1 KGHSH and CDR2 LQKENI. This CDR3 contains 19 residues. The J segment lost 4 bases and the V segment lost 0 bases, leaving 14 bases of the junction unmatched.

The V gene is TRBV4-1, the J gene TRBJ2-3; TRBD2 aligns across 13 bases. CDR3 size: 17 residues. Germline assignment: CDR1 MGHRA and CDR2 YSYEKL. J lost 2 bases, V lost 2 bases, and 4 bases had no gene match. This CDR3 is CASSQRLAGGTTDTQYF. CDR3 nucleotide sequence: TGCGCCAGCAGCCAAAGACTAGCGGGAGGTACCACAGATACGCAGTATTTT.

The rearrangement uses TRBV9 and TRBJ2-3; 12 positions agree with TRBD2. CDR3 length equals 17 residues. Unmatched junction bases numbered 8, after V lost 0 bases and J lost 6 bases. Per the germline V gene, CDR1 is SGDLS and CDR2 is YYNGEE. CDR3 loop: CASSVAPSGGVRDTQYF. The CDR3 DNA reads as TGTGCCAGCAGCGTAGCTCCTAGCGGGGGGGTACGTGATACGCAGTATTTT.

The chain uses TRBV6-7 and TRBJ2-1; D possibly corresponds to TRBD2 (6 bases). TRBV6-7 is identified as an open reading frame with a role that is uncertain. Trimming shortened V by 6 bases and J by 1 base, and 19 bases separated the two germline ends. The CDR3 length is 17 residues. CDR3 bases: TGTGCCAGCAGCAGGACCTCGGGGCGGGGATCCTACAATGAGCAGTTCTTC. Amino acid sequence: CASSRTSGRGSYNEQFF.